This TCR beta chain originates from a study of tumor-infiltrating lymphocytes in primary liver carcinoma. Study overall: Samples returned roughly 3.65 to 8 million productive TCRbeta reads each. Read depth did not differ significantly between tissue types.

From roughly 0.55 ug of total RNA, TCR beta-specific cDNA was reverse-transcribed using a constant-region primer. Three rounds of nested multiplex PCR with slightly modified ARM-PCR produced TCR beta libraries. The first two PCR rounds used TRBV1-TRBV30 forward primers with a C-beta reverse primer, around 10 cycles each. A single record per CDR3 protein comes from TCRdb applying MiXCR to the multiplex PCR reads. The sample contains about 320,000 distinct CDR3 sequences, nearly 60% of which appear only once. A remark on this clonotype: Its antigen remains unknown.

Germline CDR1 and CDR2: ENHRY and SYGVKD. The ends were cut back, 6 bases at V and 10 bases at J, with 19 bases in the middle. The CDR3 sequence is 14 residues long. The source of the blood RNA was unsorted whole blood, and germline DNA was extracted as well. Surgery was preceded by the collection of four milliliters of peripheral blood. The study's findings and limits: Tumor-blood pairs (like tumor-adjacent pairs) overlapped less than tumor region pairs did.

J is TRBJ2-1 and V is TRBV10-3; a possible D gene is TRBD1 (6 bases). This receptor was identified in a woman aged 25-40 years with primary liver carcinoma and hepatitis B virus infection. The sequenced sample consisted of peripheral blood. CDR3 DNA sequence: TGTGCCATCAGGGATGGTCAGGGGCTAGGCGAGCAGTTCTTC. Translated: CAIRDGQGLGEQFF.